Each of the 8 T cell receptor beta chains below was sequenced from the same sample in a study of T-cell memory formation after mild COVID-19. TCRdb re-derived calls from the 5' RACE reads in MiXCR, one entry per CDR3 protein. The sample lists roughly 600,000 distinct CDR3 sequences; roughly 17% were seen once. The sample taken for sequencing was PBMCs or a T cell subset sorted from them (not recorded which). The receptors here all came from an adult woman who had mild COVID-19 (a few samples of this study predate the infection). Cell type and time point are not known.

The chain carries TRBV24-1 and TRBJ2-5, with D hard to call. Looked up from germline, CDR1 is KGHDR and CDR2 is SFDVKD. The CDR3 consists of 12 residues. Trimming took 2 bases from V and 0 from J, leaving 0 bases between them. For the CDR3, the DNA is TGTGCCACCAGTGATTACCAAGAGACCCAGTACTTC. Translating it yields CATSDYQETQYF.

The genes are TRBV7-9 and TRBJ1-1; 9 positions agree with TRBD1. The CDR3 sequence is 18 residues long. Per the germline V gene, CDR1 is SEHNR and CDR2 is FQNEAQ (reference sequence). Unmatched junction bases numbered 12, after V lost 0 bases and J lost 4 bases. CDR3 loop: CASSLAGTGPPSSTEAFF. The CDR3 DNA reads as TGTGCCAGCAGCTTAGCCGGGACAGGGCCCCCCTCGAGCACTGAAGCTTTCTTT.

With regard to this clonotype: The junction does not match germline at one end; this may be a read error. This chain joins TRBV7-7 and TRBJ2-3; the match to TRBD1 covers 7 bases. This CDR3 has 15 amino acids. Germline lookup yields CDR1 SSHAT and CDR2 FNYEAQ (reference sequence). The CDR3 reads CASSLGTVLTDTQYF. CDR3 nucleotides: TGTGCTAGCAGCTTAGGGACAGTCCTCACAGATACGCAGTATTTT.

V is TRBV18 and J is TRBJ1-5; 10 nucleotides line up with TRBD1. Germline V gene sequence: CDR1 KGHSH, CDR2 LQKENI. J gave up 5 bases and V 3 bases, and 4 bases lay outside the gene matches. The CDR3 is 15 amino acids. As DNA, the CDR3 is TGTGCCAGCTCACCCGGACAGGGGGTCGATCAGCCCCAGCATTTT. This sequence encodes CASSPGQGVDQPQHF. Variable domain in full (rest from reference TRBV18 and TRBJ1-5): NAGVMQNPRHLVRRRGQEARLRCSPMKGHSHVYWYRQLPEEGLKFMVYLQKENIIDESGMPKERFSAEFPKEGPSILRIQQVVRGDSAAYFCASSPGQGVDQPQHFGDGTRLSIL.

This rearrangement joins TRBV7-6 to TRBJ2-1; TRBD1 agrees at 7 bases. Germline V CDR1 and CDR2: SGHVS, FNYEAQ. CDR3 length: 15 amino acids. Trimming took 1 base from V and 6 from J; bases not matched to a gene: 6. The CDR3 region is CASSLDRQGVNEQFF. The CDR3 DNA is TGTGCCAGCAGCTTAGATAGACAGGGAGTCAATGAGCAGTTCTTC. The entire variable domain, with the rest obtained from reference TRBV7-6 and TRBJ2-1, is as follows: GAGVSQSPRYKVTKRGQDVALRCDPISGHVSLYWYRQALGQGPEFLTYFNYEAQQDKSGLPNDRFSAERPEGSISTLTIQRTEQRDSAMYRCASSLDRQGVNEQFFGPGTRLTVL.

This chain links TRBV12-3 or TRBV12-4 with TRBJ2-5; 8 bases map to TRBD2. With 2 bases clipped from V and 3 bases from J, the junction kept 5 bases outside the gene matches. The CDR3 totals 15 residues. In DNA, the CDR3 is TGTGCCAGCAGTTTACCTGTTAGCGGGGAAGAGACCCAGTACTTC. Its protein product is CASSLPVSGEETQYF.

This chain joins TRBV27 and TRBJ1-1, with no clear D. This CDR3 is built from 13 residues. Germline CDR1 MNHEY, CDR2 SMNVEV (reference sequence). The V and J ends lost 5 bases and 1 base respectively, with 8 bases between them. The CDR3 is CASSPTENTEAFF. The CDR3 DNA follows: TGTGCCAGCAGTCCCACTGAGAACACTGAAGCTTTCTTT.

The chain combines TRBV2 with TRBJ2-7, with TRBD1 identical over 10 bases. Trimming removed 7 bases from V and 3 bases from J; junction bases left unmatched: 12. Per germline, CDR1 SNHLY and CDR2 FYNNEI. The CDR3 contains 16 residues. The CDR3 spells CASKGSSGDRGYEQYF. CDR3 bases: TGTGCCAGCAAAGGATCATCGGGGGACAGGGGCTACGAGCAGTACTTC.